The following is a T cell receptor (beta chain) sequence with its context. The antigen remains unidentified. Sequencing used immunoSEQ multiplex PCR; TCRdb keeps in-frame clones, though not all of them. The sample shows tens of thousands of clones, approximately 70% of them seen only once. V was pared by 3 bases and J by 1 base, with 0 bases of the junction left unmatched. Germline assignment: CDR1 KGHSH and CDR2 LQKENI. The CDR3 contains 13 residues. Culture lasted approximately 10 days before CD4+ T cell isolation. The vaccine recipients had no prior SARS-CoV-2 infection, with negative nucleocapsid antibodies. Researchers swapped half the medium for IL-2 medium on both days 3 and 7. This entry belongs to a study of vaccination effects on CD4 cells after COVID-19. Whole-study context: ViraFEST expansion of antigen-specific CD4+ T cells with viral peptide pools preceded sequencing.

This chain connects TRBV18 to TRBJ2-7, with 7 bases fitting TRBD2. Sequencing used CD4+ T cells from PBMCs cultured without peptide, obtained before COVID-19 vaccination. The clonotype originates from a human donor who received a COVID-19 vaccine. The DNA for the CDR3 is TGTGCCAGCTCACCGGGGGGGTCCTACGAGCAGTACTTC. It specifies CASSPGGSYEQYF.